This TCR beta chain originates from a study of cytomegalovirus exposure and HLA in healthy donors (TCRdb year 2017). In terms of the full investigation: A later analysis indicated that the 90 to 150 validation repertoires were generated on the platform also employed for the roughly 730 repertoires of the first cohort. High-throughput TCR immunosequencing, statistical association of individual TCRs with disease status, and machine learning were combined to predict cytomegalovirus infection status. Besides the first cohort of 500 to 700 subjects, a separate validation cohort made up of 90 to 150 different subjects was used. The study was designed to test whether signatures of past pathogen exposure could be identified by cataloging public T cell receptors.

This clone was detected a few times. This receptor's antigen is unknown. The sample holds no much larger clone one base away, and base qualities are not on file. Receptors were amplified or captured by the immunoSEQ multiplex PCR assay. Per the authors' processing: A statistical classification framework was built to diagnose cytomegalovirus status from the catalog of TCR beta chain sequences. Held by TCRdb, this immuneACCESS table contains in-frame sequences only and omits some clones. Under half of the omission traces to an unresolved V gene where checked; the cause of the rest is unknown. V, J and clone size are those of that table, while D and trimming were read from the DNA. This sample comprises about 160,000 clones, roughly 83% of them detected only once. Of the sample, about 10% falls within the top ten clones. Overall study results and their limits: Cytomegalovirus status was reported to be diagnosed by the classifier with high specificity and sensitivity in both the original and validation cohorts. Subsequent analysis determined that TCRs grouped into clusters in the first cohort also showed a tendency toward co-occurrence across the 120 validation repertoires, and 90% to 95% of cluster scores exceeded 0. A total of fewer than 200 TCR beta chains were listed by the study as associated with cytomegalovirus. In vitro tests confirmed that a few of the cytomegalovirus-associated TCR beta chains recognize cytomegalovirus antigens. While some public TCRs were present in many individuals, most TCR sequences turned up only very rarely across donors. The validation cohort had no HLA typing available for a later analysis, so co-occurrence within that cohort was assessed over all 130 or so repertoires. The authors suggested that the approach could potentially be generalized to other disease states and immunological phenotypes.

The donors belonged to the validation cohort of over a hundred subjects, which was separate from the roughly 700-subject first cohort. The CDR3 covers 17 residues, taking in both the cysteine and the phenylalanine. Only the CDR3 region is kept as DNA, spanning 51 bases read in frame from base 1. Germline trimming: 1 base from V, 1 base from J; junction bases outside gene matches: 6. Via the germline V gene (reference sequence), CDR1 is LNHNV and CDR2 YYDKDF. The sequenced sample consisted of PBMCs. The source is a man aged 30 to 45 in good health and CMV-seropositive. The V and J segments used are TRBV15 and TRBJ2-3, with TRBD1 identical over 9 junction bases. CDR3 protein: CATSRVWTGERTDTQYF. Read as DNA, the sequence is TGTGCCACCAGCAGAGTCTGGACAGGGGAACGCACAGATACGCAGTATTTT.